This TCR beta chain was sequenced for a study of Graves' ophthalmopathy and Graves' hyperthyroidism. TCR beta CDR3 amplification used RNA transcripts. First-round RT-PCR employed HTBI primers, with a second-round multiplex PCR after it. MiXCR, run by TCRdb on the multiplex PCR reads, gives a single entry per CDR3 protein. In the table there are approximately 700,000 distinct CDR3 sequences, under 50% of which are singletons. CDR1 SQVTM and CDR2 ANQGSEA come from the germline V gene. This CDR3 spans 11 amino acids. Trimming took 8 bases from V and 4 from J, leaving 11 bases between them. Ophthalmopathy was moderately-to-severely active, CAS at least 3, NOSPECS at least 4, lasting under 3 months. Diagnostic conclusions were grounded in clinical symptoms, serum thyroxine, TRAb, thyroid ultrasound and orbital computed tomography. Study-level results: The model predicted progression of ophthalmopathy with a sensitivity of roughly 70%, and its specificity was roughly 77%.

A single count supports this clonotype. Its antigen is unidentified. The source of this sequence is an adult man with Graves' ophthalmopathy. The genes are TRBV29-1 and TRBJ1-1; D unclear. The sample comprised peripheral blood. The CDR3 protein is CSPGYATEAFF. CDR3 bases: TGCAGCCCCGGTTATGCCACTGAAGCTTTCTTT.